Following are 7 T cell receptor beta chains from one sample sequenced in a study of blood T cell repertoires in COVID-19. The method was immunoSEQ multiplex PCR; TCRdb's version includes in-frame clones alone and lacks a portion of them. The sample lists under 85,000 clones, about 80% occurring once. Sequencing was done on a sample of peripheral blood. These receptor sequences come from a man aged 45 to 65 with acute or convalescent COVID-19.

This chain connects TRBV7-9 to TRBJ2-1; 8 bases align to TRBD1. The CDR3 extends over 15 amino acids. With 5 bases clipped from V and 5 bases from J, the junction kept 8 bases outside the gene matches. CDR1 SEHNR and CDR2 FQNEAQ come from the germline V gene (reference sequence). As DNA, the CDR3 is TGTGCCAGCAGCCCGACAGGGGTTAAGGACAATGAGCAGTTCTTC. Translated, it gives CASSPTGVKDNEQFF.

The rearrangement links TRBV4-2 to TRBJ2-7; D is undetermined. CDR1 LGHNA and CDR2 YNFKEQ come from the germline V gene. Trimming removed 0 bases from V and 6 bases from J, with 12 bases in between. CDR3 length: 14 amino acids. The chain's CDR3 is CASSQETQQSEQYF. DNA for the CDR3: TGTGCCAGCAGCCAAGAGACGCAACAGAGCGAGCAGTACTTC.

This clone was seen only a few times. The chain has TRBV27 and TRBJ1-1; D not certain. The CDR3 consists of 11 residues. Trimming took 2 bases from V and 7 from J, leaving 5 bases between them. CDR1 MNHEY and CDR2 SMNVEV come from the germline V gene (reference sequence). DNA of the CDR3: TGTGCCAGCAGTTTAGGCGGTGAAGCTTTCTTT. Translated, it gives CASSLGGEAFF.

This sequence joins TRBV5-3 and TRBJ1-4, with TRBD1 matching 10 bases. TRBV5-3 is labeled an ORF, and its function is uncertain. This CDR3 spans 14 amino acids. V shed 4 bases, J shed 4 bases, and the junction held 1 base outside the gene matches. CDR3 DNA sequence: TGTGCCAGAAGCCGGGACAGGGGTAATGAAAAACTGTTTTTT. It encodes CARSRDRGNEKLFF.

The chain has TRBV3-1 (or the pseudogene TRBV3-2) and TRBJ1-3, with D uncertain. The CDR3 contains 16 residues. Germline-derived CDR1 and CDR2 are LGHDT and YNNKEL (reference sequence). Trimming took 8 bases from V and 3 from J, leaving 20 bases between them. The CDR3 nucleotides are TGTGCCAGCGGAACGGGAGCGTTCTCTGGTGGAAACACCATATATTTT. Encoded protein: CASGTGAFSGGNTIYF.

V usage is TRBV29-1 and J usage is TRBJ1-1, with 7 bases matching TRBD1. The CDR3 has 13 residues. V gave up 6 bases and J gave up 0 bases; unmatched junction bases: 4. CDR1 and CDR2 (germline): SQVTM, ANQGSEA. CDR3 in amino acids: CSVRDSMNTEAFF. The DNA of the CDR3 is TGCAGCGTCCGGGACAGTATGAACACTGAAGCTTTCTTT. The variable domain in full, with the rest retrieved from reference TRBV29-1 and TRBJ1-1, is SAVISQKPSRDICQRGTSLTIQCQVDSQVTMMFWYRQQPGQSLTLIATANQGSEATYESGFVIDKFPISRPNLTFSTLTVSNMSPEDSSIYLCSVRDSMNTEAFFGQGTRLTVV.

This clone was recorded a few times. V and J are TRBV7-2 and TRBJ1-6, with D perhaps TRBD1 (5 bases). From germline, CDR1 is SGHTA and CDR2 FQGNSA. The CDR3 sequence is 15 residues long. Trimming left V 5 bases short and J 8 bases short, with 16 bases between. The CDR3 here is CASSKRSGKDSPLHF. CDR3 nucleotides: TGTGCCAGCAGCAAAAGGTCAGGGAAGGATTCACCCCTCCACTTT. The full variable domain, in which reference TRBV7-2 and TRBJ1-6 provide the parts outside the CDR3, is GAGVSQSPSNKVTEKGKDVELRCDPISGHTALYWYRQSLGQGLEFLIYFQGNSAPDKSGLPSDRFSAERTGGSVSTLTIQRTQQEDSAVYLCASSKRSGKDSPLHFGNGTRLTVT.